The rows below give T cell receptor beta chains drawn from one sample of a study of T cells in narcolepsy. The data were produced by immunoSEQ multiplex PCR, yet TCRdb's version contains in-frame clones alone and is incomplete. The repertoire holds approximately 26,000 clones, roughly 86% seen once, with around 0.99% in the top ten. Material: memory (CD45RA-) CD4+ T cells from blood. Receptors were obtained from a human donor in good health. CDR3s include the opening cysteine and the closing phenylalanine or tryptophan. The D gene is left open where the match is weak. A row's size may be missing; if present it is once, few, many or a size class.

cdr3_aa cdr3_nt j_call clone_size d_call v_call
CASSADQGTANYGYTF TGTGCCAGCAGTGCCGACCAAGGGACAGCTAACTATGGCTACACCTTC TRBJ1-2 NA TRBD1 TRBV9
CASSKRTGNTEAFF TGTGCCAGTAGTAAAAGGACAGGGAACACTGAAGCTTTCTTT TRBJ1-1 NA TRBD1 TRBV19
CATSRAILGYEQYF TGTGCCACCAGCAGAGCCATTCTGGGCTACGAGCAGTACTTC TRBJ2-7 NA NA TRBV15
CASSDGGGGLVYEQYF TGCGCCAGCAGTGATGGCGGGGGAGGTCTTGTCTACGAGCAGTACTTC TRBJ2-7 NA TRBD2 TRBV10-2
CASSLRAGGPQEQYF TGTGCCAGCAGTTTAAGGGCGGGAGGGCCGCAGGAGCAGTACTTC TRBJ2-7 once TRBD2 TRBV28
CASSIMGTASSGANVLTF TGTGCCAGCAGCATAATGGGGACAGCCTCCTCTGGGGCCAACGTCCTGACTTTC TRBJ2-6 NA TRBD1 TRBV7-6
CASSPRTSNNEQFF TGTGCCAGCAGCCCGAGGACTAGTAACAATGAGCAGTTCTTC TRBJ2-1 NA TRBD2 TRBV7-2
CAWTSDLGNNSPLHF TGTGCCTGGACATCAGACCTGGGAAATAATTCACCCCTCCACTTT TRBJ1-6 few NA TRBV30
CASSILRGSLVNEQFF TGTGCCAGTAGTATTCTCCGGGGGAGCCTCGTCAATGAGCAGTTCTTC TRBJ2-1 NA NA TRBV19
CASRPGDRGQDEQFF TGTGCCAGCAGACCGGGGGACAGGGGTCAGGATGAGCAGTTCTTC TRBJ2-1 NA TRBD1 TRBV6-1
CASSQAREGRRETQYF TGCGCCAGCAGCCAAGCTCGGGAGGGCCGCCGGGAGACCCAGTACTTC TRBJ2-5 few TRBD2 TRBV4-1
CASSPEGGGNQPQHF TGTGCCAGCTCACCGGAAGGGGGCGGCAATCAGCCCCAGCATTTT TRBJ1-5 NA TRBD1 TRBV18
CASREDIFQPQHF TGTGCCAGTAGGGAGGACATTTTTCAGCCCCAGCATTTT TRBJ1-5 NA NA TRBV19